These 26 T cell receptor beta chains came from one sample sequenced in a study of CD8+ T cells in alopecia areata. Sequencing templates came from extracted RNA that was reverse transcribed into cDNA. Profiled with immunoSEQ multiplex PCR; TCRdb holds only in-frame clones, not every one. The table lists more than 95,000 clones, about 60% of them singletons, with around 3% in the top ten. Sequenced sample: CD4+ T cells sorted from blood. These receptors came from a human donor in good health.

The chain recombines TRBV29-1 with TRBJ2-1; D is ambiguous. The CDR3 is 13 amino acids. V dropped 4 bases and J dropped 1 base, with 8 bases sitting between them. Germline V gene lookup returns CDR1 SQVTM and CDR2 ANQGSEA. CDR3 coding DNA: TGCAGCGTTGTAGGGTGGTCCTACAATGAGCAGTTCTTC. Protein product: CSVVGWSYNEQFF.

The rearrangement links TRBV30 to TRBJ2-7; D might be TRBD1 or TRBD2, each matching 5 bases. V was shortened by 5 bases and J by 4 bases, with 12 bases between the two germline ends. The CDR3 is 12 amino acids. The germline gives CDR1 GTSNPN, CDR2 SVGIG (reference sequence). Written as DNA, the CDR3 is TGTGCCTGGTGGGACGGTGGTTACGAGCAGTACTTC. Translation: CAWWDGGYEQYF.

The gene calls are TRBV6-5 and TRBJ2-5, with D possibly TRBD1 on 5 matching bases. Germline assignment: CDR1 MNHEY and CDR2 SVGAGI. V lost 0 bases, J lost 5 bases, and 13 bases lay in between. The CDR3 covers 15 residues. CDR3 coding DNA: TGTGCCAGCAGTTACTCCGGTGGCAGGGTGGAGACCCAGTACTTC. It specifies CASSYSGGRVETQYF.

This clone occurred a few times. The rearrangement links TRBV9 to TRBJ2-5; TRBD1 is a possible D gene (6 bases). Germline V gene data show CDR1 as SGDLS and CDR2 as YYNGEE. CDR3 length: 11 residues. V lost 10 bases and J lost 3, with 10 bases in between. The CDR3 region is CAQRTEETQYF. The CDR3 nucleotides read TGTGCCCAGCGGACAGAAGAGACCCAGTACTTC.

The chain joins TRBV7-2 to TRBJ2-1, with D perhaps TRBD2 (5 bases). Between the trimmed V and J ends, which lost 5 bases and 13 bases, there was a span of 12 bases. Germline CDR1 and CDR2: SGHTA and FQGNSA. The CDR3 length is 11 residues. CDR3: CASSQGSDQFF. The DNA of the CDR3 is TGTGCCAGCAGCCAAGGGAGCGACCAGTTCTTC.

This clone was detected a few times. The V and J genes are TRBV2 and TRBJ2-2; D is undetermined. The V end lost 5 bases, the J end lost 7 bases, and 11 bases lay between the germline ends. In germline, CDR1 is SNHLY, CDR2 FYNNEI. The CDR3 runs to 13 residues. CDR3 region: CASSRVPGGELFF. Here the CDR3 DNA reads TGTGCCAGCAGTAGAGTACCGGGCGGGGAGCTGTTTTTT.

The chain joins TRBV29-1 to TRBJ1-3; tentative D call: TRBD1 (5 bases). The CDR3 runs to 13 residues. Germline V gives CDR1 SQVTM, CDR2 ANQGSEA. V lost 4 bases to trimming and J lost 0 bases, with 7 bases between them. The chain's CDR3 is CSVGDFSGNTIYF. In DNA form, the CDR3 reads TGCAGCGTTGGGGACTTCTCTGGAAACACCATATATTTT.

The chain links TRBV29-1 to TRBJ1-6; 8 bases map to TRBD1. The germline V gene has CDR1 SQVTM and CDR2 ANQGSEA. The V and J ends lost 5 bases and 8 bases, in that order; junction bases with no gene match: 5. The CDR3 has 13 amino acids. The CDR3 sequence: CSVSGTGDSPLHF. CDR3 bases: TGCAGCGTTTCCGGGACAGGAGATTCACCCCTCCACTTT.

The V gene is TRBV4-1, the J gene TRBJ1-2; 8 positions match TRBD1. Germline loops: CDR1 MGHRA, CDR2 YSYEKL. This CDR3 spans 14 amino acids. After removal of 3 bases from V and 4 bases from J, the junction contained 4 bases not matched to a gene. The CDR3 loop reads CASSQDREGYGYTF. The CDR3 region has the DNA TGCGCCAGCAGCCAGGACAGGGAGGGCTATGGCTACACCTTC.

In nucleotides, the CDR3 is TGCGCCAGCAGCTTGGATTGGGTTCGCACTGAAGCTTTCTTT. Protein product: CASSLDWVRTEAFF. The chain carries TRBV5-1 and TRBJ1-1; D not certain. CDR1 is SGHRS and CDR2 is YFSETQ in the germline V gene. The CDR3 is 14 residues long. Trimming took 0 bases from V and 4 from J, leaving 10 bases between them.

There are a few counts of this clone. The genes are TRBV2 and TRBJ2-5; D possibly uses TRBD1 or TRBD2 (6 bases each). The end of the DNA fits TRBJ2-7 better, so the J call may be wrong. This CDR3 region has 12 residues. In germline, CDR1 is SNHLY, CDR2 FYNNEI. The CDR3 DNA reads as TGTGCCAGCAGCCGGGGGCCCTACGAGCAGTACTTC. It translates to CASSRGPYEQYF.

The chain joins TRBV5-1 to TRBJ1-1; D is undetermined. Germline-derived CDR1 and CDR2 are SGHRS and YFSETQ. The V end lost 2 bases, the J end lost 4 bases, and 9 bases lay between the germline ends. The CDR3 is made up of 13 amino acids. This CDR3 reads CASSLEEGTEAFF. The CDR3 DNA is TGCGCCAGCAGCTTAGAGGAGGGCACTGAAGCTTTCTTT.

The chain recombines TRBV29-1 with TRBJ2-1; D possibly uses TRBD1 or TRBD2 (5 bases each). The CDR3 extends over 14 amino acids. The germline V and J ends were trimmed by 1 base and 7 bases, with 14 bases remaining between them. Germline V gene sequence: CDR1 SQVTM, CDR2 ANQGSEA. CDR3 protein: CSVEGGRQKNEQFF. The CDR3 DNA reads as TGCAGCGTTGAAGGTGGGAGACAGAAGAATGAGCAGTTCTTC.

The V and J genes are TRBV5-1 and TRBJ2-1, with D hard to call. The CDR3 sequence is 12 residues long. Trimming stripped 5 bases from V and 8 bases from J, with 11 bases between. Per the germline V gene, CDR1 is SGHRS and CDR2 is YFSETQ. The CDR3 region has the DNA TGCGCCAGCAGGTTTCGCAGCGATGAGCAGTTCTTC. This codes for CASRFRSDEQFF.

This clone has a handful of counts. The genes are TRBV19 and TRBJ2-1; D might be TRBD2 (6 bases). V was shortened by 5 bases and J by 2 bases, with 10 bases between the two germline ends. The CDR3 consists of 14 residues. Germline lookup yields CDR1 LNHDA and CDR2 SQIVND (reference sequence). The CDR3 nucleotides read TGTGCCAGTAGTTGGGGGGACCCCTACAATGAGCAGTTCTTC. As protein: CASSWGDPYNEQFF.

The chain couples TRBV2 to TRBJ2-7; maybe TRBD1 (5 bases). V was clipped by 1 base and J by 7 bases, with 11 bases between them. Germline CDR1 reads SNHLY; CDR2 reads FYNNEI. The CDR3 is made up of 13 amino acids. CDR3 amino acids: CASSEVRGREQYF. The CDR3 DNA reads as TGTGCCAGCAGTGAAGTTAGGGGCCGAGAGCAGTACTTC.

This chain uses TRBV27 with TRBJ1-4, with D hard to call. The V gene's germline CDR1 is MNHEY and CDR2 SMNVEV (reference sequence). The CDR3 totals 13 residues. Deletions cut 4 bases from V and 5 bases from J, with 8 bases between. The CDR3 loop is CASSSTTNEKLFF. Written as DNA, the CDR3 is TGTGCCAGCAGTTCTACCACAAATGAAAAACTGTTTTTT.

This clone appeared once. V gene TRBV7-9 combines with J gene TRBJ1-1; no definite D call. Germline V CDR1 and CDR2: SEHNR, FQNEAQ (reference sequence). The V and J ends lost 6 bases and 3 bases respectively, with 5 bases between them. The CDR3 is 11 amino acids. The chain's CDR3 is CASSRDTEAFF. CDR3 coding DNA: TGTGCCAGCAGTCGGGACACTGAAGCTTTCTTT.

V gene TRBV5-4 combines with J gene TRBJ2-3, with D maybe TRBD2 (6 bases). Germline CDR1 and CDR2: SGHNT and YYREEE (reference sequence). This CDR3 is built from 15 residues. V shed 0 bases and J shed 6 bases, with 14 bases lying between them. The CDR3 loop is CASSLGGDILDTQYF. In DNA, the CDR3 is TGTGCCAGCAGCTTGGGGGGGGATATCCTGGATACGCAGTATTTT.

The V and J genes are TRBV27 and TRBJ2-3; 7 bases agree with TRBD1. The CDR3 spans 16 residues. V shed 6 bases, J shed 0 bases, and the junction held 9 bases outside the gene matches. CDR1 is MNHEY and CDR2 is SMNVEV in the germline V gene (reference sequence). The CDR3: CASRGTTGLSTDTQYF. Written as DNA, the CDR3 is TGTGCCAGCAGGGGAACGACAGGGTTGAGCACAGATACGCAGTATTTT.

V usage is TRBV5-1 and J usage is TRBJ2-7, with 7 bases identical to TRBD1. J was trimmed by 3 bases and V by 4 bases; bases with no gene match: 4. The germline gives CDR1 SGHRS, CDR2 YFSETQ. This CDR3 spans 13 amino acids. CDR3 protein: CASSRDRNYEQYF. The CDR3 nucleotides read TGCGCCAGCAGCCGGGACAGAAACTACGAGCAGTACTTC.

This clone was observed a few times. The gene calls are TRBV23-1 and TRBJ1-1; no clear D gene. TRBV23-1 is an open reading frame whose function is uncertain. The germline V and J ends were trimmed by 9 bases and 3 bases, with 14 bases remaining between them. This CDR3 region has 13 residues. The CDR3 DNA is TGCGCCAGACGAAACGTTGAGGACACTGAAGCTTTCTTT. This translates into CARRNVEDTEAFF.

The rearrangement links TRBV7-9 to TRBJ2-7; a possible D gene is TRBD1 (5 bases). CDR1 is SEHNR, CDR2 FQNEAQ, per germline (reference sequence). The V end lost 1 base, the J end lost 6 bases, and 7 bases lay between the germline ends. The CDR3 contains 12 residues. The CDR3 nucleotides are TGTGCCAGCAGCTTAGTCCAGGGCGAGCAGTACTTC. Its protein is CASSLVQGEQYF.

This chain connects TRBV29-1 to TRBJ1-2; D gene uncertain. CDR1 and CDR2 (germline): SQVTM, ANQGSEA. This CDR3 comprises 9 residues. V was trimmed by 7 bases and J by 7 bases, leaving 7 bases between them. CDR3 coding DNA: TGCAGCGCCGCCTTTGGCTACACCTTC. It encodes CSAAFGYTF.

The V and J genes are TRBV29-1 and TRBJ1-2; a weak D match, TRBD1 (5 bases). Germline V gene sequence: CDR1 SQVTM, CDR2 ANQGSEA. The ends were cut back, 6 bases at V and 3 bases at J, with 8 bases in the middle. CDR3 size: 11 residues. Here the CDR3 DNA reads TGCAGCGTAGACAGATACTATGGCTACACCTTC. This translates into CSVDRYYGYTF.

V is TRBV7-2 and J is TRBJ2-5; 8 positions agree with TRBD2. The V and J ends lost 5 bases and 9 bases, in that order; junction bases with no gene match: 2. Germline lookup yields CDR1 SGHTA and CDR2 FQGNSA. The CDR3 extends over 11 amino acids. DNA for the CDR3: TGTGCCAGCAGCCCGGGGGGGGCCCAGTACTTC. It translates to CASSPGGAQYF.